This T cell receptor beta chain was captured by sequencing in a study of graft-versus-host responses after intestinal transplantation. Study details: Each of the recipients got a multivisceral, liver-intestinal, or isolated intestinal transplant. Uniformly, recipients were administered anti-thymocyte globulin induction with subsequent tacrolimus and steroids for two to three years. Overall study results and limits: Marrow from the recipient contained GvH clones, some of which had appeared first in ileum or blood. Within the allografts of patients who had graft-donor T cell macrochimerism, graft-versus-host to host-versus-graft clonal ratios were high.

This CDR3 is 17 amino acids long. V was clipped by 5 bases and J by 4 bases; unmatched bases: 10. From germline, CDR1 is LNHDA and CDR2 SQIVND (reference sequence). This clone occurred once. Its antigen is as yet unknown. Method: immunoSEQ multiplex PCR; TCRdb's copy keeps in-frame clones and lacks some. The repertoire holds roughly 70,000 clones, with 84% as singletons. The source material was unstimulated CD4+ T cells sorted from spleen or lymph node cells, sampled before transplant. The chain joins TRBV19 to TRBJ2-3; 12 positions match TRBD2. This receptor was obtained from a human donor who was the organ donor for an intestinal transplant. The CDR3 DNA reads TGTGCCAGTAGTTTACGGACTAGCGGGGTTGAGTCAGATACGCAGTATTTT. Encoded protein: CASSLRTSGVESDTQYF.